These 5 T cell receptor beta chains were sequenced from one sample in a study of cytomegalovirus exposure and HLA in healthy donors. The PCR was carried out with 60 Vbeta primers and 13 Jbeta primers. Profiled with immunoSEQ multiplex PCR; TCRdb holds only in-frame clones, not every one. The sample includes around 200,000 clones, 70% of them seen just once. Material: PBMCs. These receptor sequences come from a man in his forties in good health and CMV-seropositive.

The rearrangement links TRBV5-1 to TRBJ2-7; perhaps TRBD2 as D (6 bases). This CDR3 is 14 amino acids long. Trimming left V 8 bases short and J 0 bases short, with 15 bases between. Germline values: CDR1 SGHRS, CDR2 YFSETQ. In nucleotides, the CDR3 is TGCGCCAGTACGGCCTGGGGGGACTCCTACGAGCAGTACTTC. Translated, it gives CASTAWGDSYEQYF.

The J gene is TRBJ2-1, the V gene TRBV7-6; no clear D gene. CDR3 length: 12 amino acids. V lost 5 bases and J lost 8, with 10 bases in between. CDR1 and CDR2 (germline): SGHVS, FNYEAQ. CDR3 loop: CASSHQAHEQFF. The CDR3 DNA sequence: TGTGCCAGCAGCCATCAAGCCCATGAGCAGTTCTTC.

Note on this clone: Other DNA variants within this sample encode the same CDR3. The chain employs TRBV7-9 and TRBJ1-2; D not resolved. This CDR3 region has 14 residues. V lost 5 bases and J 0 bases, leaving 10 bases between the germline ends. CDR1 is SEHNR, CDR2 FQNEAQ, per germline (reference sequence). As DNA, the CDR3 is TGTGCCAGCAGCCTGACCGGAGCTAACTATGGCTACACCTTC. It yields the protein CASSLTGANYGYTF.

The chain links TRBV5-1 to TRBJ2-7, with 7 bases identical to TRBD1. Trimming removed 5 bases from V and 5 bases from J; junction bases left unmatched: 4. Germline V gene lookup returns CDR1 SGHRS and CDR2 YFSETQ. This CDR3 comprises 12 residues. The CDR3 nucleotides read TGCGCCAGCAGGTGGACAGGTGACGAGCAGTACTTC. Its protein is CASRWTGDEQYF.

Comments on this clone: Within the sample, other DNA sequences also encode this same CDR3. DNA for the CDR3: TGTGCCAGCAGCCAATCCGGAGACAGATCCTTACCCCTCCACTTT. Protein: CASSQSGDRSLPLHF. This chain uses TRBV14 with TRBJ1-6; possibly TRBD1 for D (5 bases). The germline V gene has CDR1 SGHDN and CDR2 FVKESK. There are 15 residues in the CDR3. Deletions cut 2 bases from V and 12 bases from J, with 17 bases between.